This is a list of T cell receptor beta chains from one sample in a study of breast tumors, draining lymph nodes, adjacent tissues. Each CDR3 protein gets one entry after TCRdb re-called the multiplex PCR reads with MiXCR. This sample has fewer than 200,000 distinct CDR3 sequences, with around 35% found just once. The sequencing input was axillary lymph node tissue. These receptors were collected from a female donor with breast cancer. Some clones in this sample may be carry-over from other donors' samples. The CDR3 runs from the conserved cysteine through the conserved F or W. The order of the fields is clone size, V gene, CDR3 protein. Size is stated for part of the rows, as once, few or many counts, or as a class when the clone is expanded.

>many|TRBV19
CASSTPSSLAGQETQYF
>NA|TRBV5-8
CASSLSIGGTEAFF
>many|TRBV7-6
CASSATSADTGELFF
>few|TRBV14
CASSRGQGWRGYTIYF
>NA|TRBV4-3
CASSQDIGLAGETYEQYF
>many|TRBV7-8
CASSASASQPQHF
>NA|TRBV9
CASSVGTTQGNEPFF
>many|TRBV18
CASSPRLAGGRTDTQYF
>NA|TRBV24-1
CATKPSWTEFMNTEAFF
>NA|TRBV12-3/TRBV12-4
CASSSRDEGETQYF
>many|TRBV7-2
CASSLAARKNTGELFF
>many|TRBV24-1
CATSDLADYGYTF
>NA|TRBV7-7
CASSLGQGAGAGELFF
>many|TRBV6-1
CASSAPYRGNEKLFF
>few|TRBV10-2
CASSEMRQNTEAFF
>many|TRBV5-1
CASSSAGGYNEQFF
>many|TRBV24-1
CATSDWGLAGGTDTQYF
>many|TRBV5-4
CASSLGQGRNEQYF
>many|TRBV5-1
CASSWGTGEDNSPLHF
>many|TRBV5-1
CASSWRSGGPGTDTQYF
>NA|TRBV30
CAWSVQGLNSPLHF
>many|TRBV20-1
CSAPVPGRTFEPQHF
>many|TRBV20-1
CSAIRQGTYEQYF
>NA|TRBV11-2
CASSFPGQAYEQFF
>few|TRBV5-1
CASSHGGATEAFF
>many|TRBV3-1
CASSRQGRETQYF
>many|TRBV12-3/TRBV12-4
CASRGFSEQYF
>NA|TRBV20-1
CSAGRTDNSPLHF
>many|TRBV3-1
CASSNRPWDNQPQHF
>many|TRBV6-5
CASSSVYGASYEQYF
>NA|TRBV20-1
CSARAWASGISTDTQYF
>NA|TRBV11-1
CAVIPYNEQFF
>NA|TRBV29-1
CSVEKGTSGYSEQFF
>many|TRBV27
CASSRGNYGYTF
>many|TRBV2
CASSRRGTVTDTQYF
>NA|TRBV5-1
CASSLGQGASSAEGGELFF
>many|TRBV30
CAWKGGGVSEQYF
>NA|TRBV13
CASSERTSGRSQETQHF
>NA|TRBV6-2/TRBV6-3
CASSPTSQSNTEAFF
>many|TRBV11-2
CASSLGGGAHGYTF
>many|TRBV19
CASSARQGGSSTDTQYF
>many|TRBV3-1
CASSLRTSGRTDTQYF
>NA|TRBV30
CAWSGLAGGRGEQFF
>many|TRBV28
CASRPPGQGLRQYF
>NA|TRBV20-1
CSASGGYQETQYF
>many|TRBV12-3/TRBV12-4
CASSQGAGAPYGYTF
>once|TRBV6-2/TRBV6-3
CAISSPVSPLRF
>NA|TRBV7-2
CASNGGSLATNEKLFF
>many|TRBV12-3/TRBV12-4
CASSVSRGESPLHF
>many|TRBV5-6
CASSNVGRSYEQYF
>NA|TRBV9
CASSSGQGLDF
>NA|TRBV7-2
CASSLESYRAGCTF
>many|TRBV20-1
CSARDGGSYEQYF
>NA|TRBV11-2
CASSPGGARADTQYF
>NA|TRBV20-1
CSARSIRITTNTEAFF